The 16 T cell receptor beta chains below were found in one sample sequenced in a study of cytomegalovirus exposure and HLA in healthy donors. The repertoire was sequenced with immunoSEQ multiplex PCR; TCRdb's copy has only in-frame clones and lacks some. The sample lists some 170,000 clones, roughly 86% occurring once. The sequenced sample consisted of PBMCs. The receptors shown here come from a man between 18 and 29 years old in good health and CMV-seropositive.

The chain combines TRBV7-6 with TRBJ2-1, with D unclear. The germline gives CDR1 SGHVS, CDR2 FNYEAQ. V gave up 5 bases and J gave up 4 bases, with 24 bases separating them. The CDR3 runs 18 residues. The CDR3 here is CASSPYGLYVDSYNEQFF. The DNA for the CDR3 is TGTGCCAGCAGCCCGTACGGCCTTTATGTAGACTCGTACAATGAGCAGTTCTTC.

This clone occurred once. The J gene is TRBJ2-7, the V gene TRBV18, with a tentative D call TRBD1 (5 bases). The CDR3 sequence is 16 residues long. Germline V gives CDR1 KGHSH, CDR2 LQKENI. V was shortened by 6 bases and J by 2 bases, with 20 bases between the two germline ends. In nucleotides, the CDR3 is TGTGCCAGCTCCCAAGGGGCCCCAGTAGTTCCCTACGAGCAGTACTTC. Amino acids: CASSQGAPVVPYEQYF.

This clone appeared once. The chain joins TRBV2 to TRBJ2-5; 8 bases agree with TRBD1. V trimming: 6 bases; J trimming: 5 bases; junction bases outside the gene matches: 8. Germline loops: CDR1 SNHLY, CDR2 FYNNEI. CDR3 size: 14 residues. CDR3 coding DNA: TGTGCCAGCAGCAGACGGACAGGGACGGAGACCCAGTACTTC. Its translation is CASSRRTGTETQYF.

J is TRBJ1-1 and V is TRBV5-8, with a weak D call TRBD1 (5 bases). CDR1 and CDR2 from the germline V gene are SGHTS and YDEGEE. This CDR3 has 14 residues. The V and J ends lost 2 bases and 0 bases respectively, with 8 bases between them. The CDR3 is CASSFGGVNTEAFF. The CDR3 bases are TGTGCCAGCAGCTTTGGAGGGGTGAACACTGAAGCTTTCTTT.

J is TRBJ2-2 and V is TRBV11-2; no clear D. Germline CDR1 is SGHAT and CDR2 is FQNNGV. V was shortened by 5 bases and J by 6 bases, with 4 bases between the two germline ends. This CDR3 spans 11 amino acids. The CDR3 DNA is TGTGCCAGCAGCCCTGCCGGGGAGCTGTTTTTT. Protein product: CASSPAGELFF.

The CDR3, as DNA: TGTGCCAGTAGAGTATCGGGACAGGGTAAACAGCCCCAGCATTTT. It is translated as CASRVSGQGKQPQHF. The chain combines TRBV19 with TRBJ1-5; 9 bases are shared with TRBD1. This CDR3 contains 15 residues. CDR1 and CDR2 from the germline V gene are LNHDA and SQIVND (reference sequence). V gave up 6 bases and J gave up 7 bases; unmatched junction bases: 10.

The V call is TRBV5-1, the J call TRBJ1-3, with 8 positions matching TRBD1. The trim removed 2 bases at V and 4 bases at J, leaving 5 bases unmatched. The CDR3 consists of 15 residues. CDR1 and CDR2 from the germline V gene are SGHRS and YFSETQ. CDR3 nucleotide sequence: TGCGCCAGCAGCTTCGACAGGGGATACGGAAACACCATATATTTT. It specifies CASSFDRGYGNTIYF.

The genes are TRBV5-4 and TRBJ2-2, with 7 bases lining up with TRBD2. V shed 4 bases and J 7 bases; nucleotides not matched to a gene: 10. Germline values: CDR1 SGHNT, CDR2 YYREEE (reference sequence). The CDR3 spans 15 residues. In DNA, the CDR3 is TGTGCCAGCAGCCCGCCGGCGGGAGCGGTCGGGGAGCTGTTTTTT. Translating gives CASSPPAGAVGELFF.

The chain is built from TRBV27 and TRBJ2-2; the D gene is possibly TRBD1 (5 bases). V dropped 5 bases and J dropped 0 bases, with 10 bases sitting between them. The CDR3 loop spans 15 amino acids. Per the germline V gene, CDR1 is MNHEY and CDR2 is SMNVEV (reference sequence). This CDR3 reads CASSVRGTNTGELFF. The CDR3 region has the DNA TGTGCCAGCAGTGTTAGGGGTACGAACACCGGGGAGCTGTTTTTT.

V is TRBV7-2 and J is TRBJ2-7; D is perhaps TRBD2 (5 bases). CDR1 is SGHTA, CDR2 FQGNSA, per germline. V lost 5 bases and J 2 bases, leaving 13 bases between the germline ends. The CDR3 extends over 14 amino acids. The CDR3 region is CASSPRRGTYEQYF. In DNA, the CDR3 is TGTGCCAGCAGCCCAAGGCGAGGGACCTACGAGCAGTACTTC. The variable domain in full, completed from reference TRBV7-2 and TRBJ2-7, reads GAGVSQSPSNKVTEKGKDVELRCDPISGHTALYWYRQSLGQGLEFLIYFQGNSAPDKSGLPSDRFSAERTGGSVSTLTIQRTQQEDSAVYLCASSPRRGTYEQYFGPGTRLTVT.

This sequence joins TRBV6-6 and TRBJ2-1, with TRBD2 as a possible D gene (6 bases). V gave up 0 bases and J gave up 5 bases, with 8 bases separating them. The V gene's germline CDR1 is MNHNY and CDR2 SVGAGI (reference sequence). The CDR3 runs to 14 residues. The CDR3 here is CASSYSGGNNEQFF. CDR3 DNA sequence: TGTGCCAGCAGTTACTCGGGGGGAAACAATGAGCAGTTCTTC.

The chain joins TRBV12-5 to TRBJ2-1, with 8 bases identical to TRBD1. The J segment lost 0 bases and the V segment lost 0 bases, leaving 13 bases of the junction unmatched. The CDR3 length is 20 residues. CDR1 and CDR2 from the germline V gene are LGHNT and FRNRAP. The CDR3 DNA reads TGTGCTAGTGGTTTGGTACTAACCCTTTCACAGGGGGGCTCCTACAATGAGCAGTTCTTC. This sequence encodes CASGLVLTLSQGGSYNEQFF.

The chain has TRBV2 and TRBJ2-7, with 16 bases that match TRBD2. The trim removed 1 base at V and 5 bases at J, leaving 11 bases unmatched. The CDR3 is 19 residues long. Germline lookup yields CDR1 SNHLY and CDR2 FYNNEI. CDR3: CASSEGTGLAGGGLHEQYF. CDR3 bases: TGTGCCAGCAGTGAAGGGACGGGACTAGCGGGAGGGGGACTCCACGAGCAGTACTTC.

The chain recombines TRBV4-1 with TRBJ2-5; possibly TRBD2 for D (6 bases). The CDR3 runs 16 residues. The V and J ends lost 1 base and 5 bases respectively, with 17 bases between them. CDR1 and CDR2 from the germline V gene are MGHRA and YSYEKL. The CDR3 is CASSQGRQAGGETQYF. Written as DNA, the CDR3 is TGCGCCAGCAGCCAAGGTCGGCAGGCTGGGGGGGAGACCCAGTACTTC.

The chain recombines TRBV6-1 with TRBJ2-7; no firm D call. In germline, CDR1 is MNHNS, CDR2 SASEGT. This CDR3 has 10 amino acids. V was cut by 8 bases and J by 3 bases, with 5 bases left in between. CDR3 loop: CASQFYEQYF. The CDR3 nucleotides read TGTGCCAGCCAGTTCTACGAGCAGTACTTC.

This chain uses TRBV6-1 with TRBJ2-6; 9 nucleotides agree with TRBD2. The germline CDR1 and CDR2 sequences are MNHNS and SASEGT. CDR3 size: 15 residues. With 4 bases clipped from V and 4 bases from J, the junction kept 2 bases outside the gene matches. CDR3 sequence (DNA): TGTGCCAGCAGTGTTACTAGCGGGGGGGCCAACGTCCTGACTTTC. It translates to CASSVTSGGANVLTF.